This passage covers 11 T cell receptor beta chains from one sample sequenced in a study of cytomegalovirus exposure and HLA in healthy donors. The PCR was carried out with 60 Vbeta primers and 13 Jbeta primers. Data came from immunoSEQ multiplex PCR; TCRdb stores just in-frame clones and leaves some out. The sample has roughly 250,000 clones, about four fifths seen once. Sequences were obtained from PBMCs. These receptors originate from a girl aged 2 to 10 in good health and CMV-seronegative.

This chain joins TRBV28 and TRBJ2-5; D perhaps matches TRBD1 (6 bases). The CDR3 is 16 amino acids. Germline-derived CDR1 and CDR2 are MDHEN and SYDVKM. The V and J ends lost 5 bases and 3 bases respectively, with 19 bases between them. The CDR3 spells CASSQPYRALEETQYF. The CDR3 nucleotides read TGTGCCAGCAGTCAACCGTACAGGGCCTTGGAAGAGACCCAGTACTTC.

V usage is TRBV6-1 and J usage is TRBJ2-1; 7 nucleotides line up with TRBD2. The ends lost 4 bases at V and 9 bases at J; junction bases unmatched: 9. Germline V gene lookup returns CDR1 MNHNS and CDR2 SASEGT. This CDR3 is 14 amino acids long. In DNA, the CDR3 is TGTGCCAGCAGTGGAACTAGCGCCCGTGGTGAGCAGTTCTTC. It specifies CASSGTSARGEQFF.

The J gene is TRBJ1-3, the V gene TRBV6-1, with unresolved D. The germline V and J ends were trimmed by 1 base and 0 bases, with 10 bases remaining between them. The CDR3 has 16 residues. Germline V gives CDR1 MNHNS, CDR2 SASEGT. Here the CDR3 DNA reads TGTGCCAGCAGTGAAGTGAGAGGGTCCTCTGGAAACACCATATATTTT. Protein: CASSEVRGSSGNTIYF.

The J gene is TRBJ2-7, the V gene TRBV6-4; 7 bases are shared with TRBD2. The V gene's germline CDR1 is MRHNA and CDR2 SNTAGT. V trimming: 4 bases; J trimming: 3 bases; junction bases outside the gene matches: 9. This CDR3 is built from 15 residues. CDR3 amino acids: CASSVRAGTNYEQYF. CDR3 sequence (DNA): TGTGCCAGCAGTGTCCGAGCGGGGACTAACTACGAGCAGTACTTC.

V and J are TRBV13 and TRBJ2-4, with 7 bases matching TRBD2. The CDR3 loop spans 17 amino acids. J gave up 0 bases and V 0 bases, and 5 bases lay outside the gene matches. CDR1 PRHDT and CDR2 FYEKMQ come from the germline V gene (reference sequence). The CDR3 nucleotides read TGTGCCAGCAGCTTAGGAGTTGGGAGGGGAGCCAAAAACATTCAGTACTTC. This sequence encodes CASSLGVGRGAKNIQYF.

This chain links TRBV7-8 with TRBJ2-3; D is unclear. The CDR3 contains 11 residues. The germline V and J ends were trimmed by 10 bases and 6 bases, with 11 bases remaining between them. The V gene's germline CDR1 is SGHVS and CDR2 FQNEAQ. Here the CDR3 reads CANHLGDTQYF. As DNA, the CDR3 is TGTGCCAACCACCTCGGGGATACGCAGTATTTT.

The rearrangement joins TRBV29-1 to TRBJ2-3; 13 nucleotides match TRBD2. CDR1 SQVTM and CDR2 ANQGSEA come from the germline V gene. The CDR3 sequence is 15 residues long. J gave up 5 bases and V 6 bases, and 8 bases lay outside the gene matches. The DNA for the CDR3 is TGCAGCGTCCTAAGACTAGCGGGGGGTAGAGATACGCAGTATTTT. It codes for CSVLRLAGGRDTQYF.

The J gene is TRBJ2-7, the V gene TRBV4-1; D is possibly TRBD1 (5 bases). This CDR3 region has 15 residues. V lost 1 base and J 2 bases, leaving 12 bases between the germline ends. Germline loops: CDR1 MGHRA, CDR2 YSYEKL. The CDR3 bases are TGCGCCAGCAGCCAAGGGGTGTTGGGGCCCTACGAGCAGTACTTC. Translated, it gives CASSQGVLGPYEQYF.

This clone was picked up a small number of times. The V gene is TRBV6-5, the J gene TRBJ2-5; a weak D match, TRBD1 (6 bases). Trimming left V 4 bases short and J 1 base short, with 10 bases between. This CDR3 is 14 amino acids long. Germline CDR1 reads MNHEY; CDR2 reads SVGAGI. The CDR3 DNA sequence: TGTGCCAGCAGTTCAGGGGCCCTCCAAGAGACCCAGTACTTC. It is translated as CASSSGALQETQYF.

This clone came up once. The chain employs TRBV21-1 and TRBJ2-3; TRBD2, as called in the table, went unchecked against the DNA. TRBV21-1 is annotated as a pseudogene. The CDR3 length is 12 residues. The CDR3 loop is CARGRCRHTQYF. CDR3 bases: TGTGCCCGCGGGCGTTGTAGACATACGCAGTATTTT.

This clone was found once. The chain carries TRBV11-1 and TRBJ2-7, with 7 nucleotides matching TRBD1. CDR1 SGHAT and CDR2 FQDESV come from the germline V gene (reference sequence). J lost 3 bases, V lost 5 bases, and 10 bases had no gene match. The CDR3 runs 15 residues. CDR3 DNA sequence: TGTGCCAGCAGCCGAATGGTCGCAGGGGGCTACGAGCAGTACTTC. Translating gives CASSRMVAGGYEQYF.